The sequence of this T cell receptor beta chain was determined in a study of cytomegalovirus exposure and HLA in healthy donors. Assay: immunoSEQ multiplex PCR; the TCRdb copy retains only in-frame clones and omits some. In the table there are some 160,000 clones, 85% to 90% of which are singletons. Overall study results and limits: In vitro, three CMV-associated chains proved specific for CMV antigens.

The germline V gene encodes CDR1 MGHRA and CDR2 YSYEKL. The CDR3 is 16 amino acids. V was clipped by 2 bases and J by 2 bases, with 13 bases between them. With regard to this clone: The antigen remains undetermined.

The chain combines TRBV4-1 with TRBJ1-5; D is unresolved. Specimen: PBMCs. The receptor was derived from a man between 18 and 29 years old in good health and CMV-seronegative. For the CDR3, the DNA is TGCGCCAGCAGCCAATCTAGGGTGGGAGGCAATCAGCCCCAGCATTTT. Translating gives CASSQSRVGGNQPQHF.